This T cell receptor (beta chain) was sequenced during a study of shared T cell receptors in the human thymus. Germline V gene sequence: CDR1 MNHNS, CDR2 SASEGT. V was cut by 7 bases and J by 4 bases, with 17 bases left in between. The CDR3 is made up of 15 amino acids. Clones were sequenced by immunoSEQ multiplex PCR, and TCRdb holds only the in-frame ones, with some missing. Among some 660,000 clones listed, approximately 89% were seen once. Separately, the same data were catalogued under a study of human thymus T cells. That study reports: Thymus tissue for the work was resected from patients undergoing corrective heart surgery. Overlap was high between thymic repertoires from unrelated individuals, as reported in related research.

Sequenced input: thymocytes. The chain carries TRBV6-1 and TRBJ1-3; D unresolved. The source is a boy younger than two with a congenital heart defect. The CDR3: CASKADSLVGNTIYF. The CDR3 bases are TGTGCCAGCAAGGCGGACTCCTTGGTCGGAAACACCATATATTTT.